These T cell receptor beta chains were read from a single sample in a study of blood T cell repertoires in COVID-19. Measured with immunoSEQ multiplex PCR; TCRdb has only the in-frame clones, and not every one. The sample includes around 230,000 clones, about nine tenths of them seen just once. Sequenced material: PBMCs or T cells enriched from blood (not recorded which). Receptors were obtained from a middle-aged woman with acute COVID-19. The conserved cysteine and the conserved F or W are not part of the CDR3 here. D genes are given only for firm matches.

d_gene: NA
v_gene: TRBV21-1
CDR3aa: ASSKALFATPGHKETQY

d_gene: NA
v_gene: TRBV6-5
CDR3aa: ASSPTPETQY

d_gene: NA
v_gene: TRBV2
CDR3aa: ASKREGNQPQH

d_gene: NA
v_gene: TRBV5-6
CDR3aa: ASSLEADTQY

d_gene: NA
v_gene: TRBV5-1
CDR3aa: ASSSPGTGKNIQY

d_gene: TRBD1
v_gene: TRBV7-2
CDR3aa: ASSSTGATNTEAF

d_gene: TRBD1
v_gene: TRBV24-1
CDR3aa: ATSEPGQEVDGYT

d_gene: NA
v_gene: TRBV6-5
CDR3aa: ASSITGLSGNTIY

d_gene: NA
v_gene: TRBV24-1
CDR3aa: ATSDIGGGPDTQY

d_gene: NA
v_gene: TRBV29-1
CDR3aa: SVGPLQANTEAF

d_gene: TRBD1
v_gene: TRBV11-2
CDR3aa: ASSPAVNRGRGNTIY

d_gene: TRBD1
v_gene: TRBV6-2/TRBV6-3
CDR3aa: ASRPTGGTDTQY

d_gene: NA
v_gene: TRBV3-1/TRBV3-2
CDR3aa: ASSHTGWNSPLH

d_gene: TRBD2
v_gene: TRBV3-1/TRBV3-2
CDR3aa: ASSQGTVEREGHSEQF

d_gene: TRBD1
v_gene: TRBV5-5
CDR3aa: ASSYQGADTQY

d_gene: NA
v_gene: TRBV7-2
CDR3aa: ASSLLGGFSGNTIY

d_gene: NA
v_gene: TRBV29-1
CDR3aa: SVEGEYYGYT

d_gene: TRBD2
v_gene: TRBV7-2
CDR3aa: ASSLAAGTQIRETQY

d_gene: TRBD1
v_gene: TRBV30
CDR3aa: AWSVGGGNGNTIY

d_gene: TRBD1
v_gene: TRBV5-4
CDR3aa: ASSPDRGRTDTQY

d_gene: NA
v_gene: TRBV18
CDR3aa: ASAQGDTEAF

d_gene: NA
v_gene: TRBV7-2
CDR3aa: ASSLARYTEAF

d_gene: NA
v_gene: TRBV19
CDR3aa: ASSIVGGLAKNIQY

d_gene: TRBD1
v_gene: TRBV10-3
CDR3aa: AIRRDSQETQY

d_gene: NA
v_gene: TRBV10-2
CDR3aa: ASRQTSTDTQY

d_gene: TRBD2
v_gene: TRBV9
CDR3aa: ASSISGRVQETQY

d_gene: TRBD1
v_gene: TRBV15
CDR3aa: ATSRGGQGGDTQY

d_gene: NA
v_gene: TRBV9
CDR3aa: ASSARGVGGETQY

d_gene: TRBD2
v_gene: TRBV7-8
CDR3aa: ASSSGTSGGWGNEQF

d_gene: NA
v_gene: TRBV10-3
CDR3aa: ATKRLFTDTQY

d_gene: TRBD1
v_gene: TRBV27
CDR3aa: ASRRQGATNTEAF

d_gene: TRBD1
v_gene: TRBV20-1
CDR3aa: SASAGTGIPGELF

d_gene: TRBD2
v_gene: TRBV30
CDR3aa: AWSGGTSGKLQETQY

d_gene: NA
v_gene: TRBV2
CDR3aa: ASMGRENQPQH

d_gene: NA
v_gene: TRBV6-2/TRBV6-3
CDR3aa: ASSDTGLSTEAF

d_gene: NA
v_gene: TRBV9
CDR3aa: ASSVGAGASTDTQY

d_gene: TRBD2
v_gene: TRBV10-3
CDR3aa: AISESSGSTYEQF

d_gene: TRBD2
v_gene: TRBV24-1
CDR3aa: ATAGGPKNEQF

d_gene: NA
v_gene: TRBV5-4
CDR3aa: ASSLNRKETQY

d_gene: TRBD1
v_gene: TRBV6-5
CDR3aa: ASSLTGESAAF

d_gene: TRBD1
v_gene: TRBV24-1
CDR3aa: ATSDLTGDVETQY

d_gene: NA
v_gene: TRBV18
CDR3aa: ASSPPEVARNTGELF